Following are 30 T cell receptor beta chains from one sample sequenced in a study of T cells in Graves' hyperthyroidism and ophthalmopathy. From RNA transcripts, TCR beta CDR3 regions were amplified. First-round RT-PCR with HTBI primers amplified the TCR CDR3 region. TCRdb re-analysed the multiplex PCR reads in MiXCR, keeping a single row per CDR3 protein. Of 300,000 to 350,000 distinct CDR3 sequences listed, around 20% are singletons. Sequencing was carried out using blood. These receptors all come from a woman aged 45 to 65 with Graves' hyperthyroidism.

This clonotype was found many times. This chain links TRBV6-1 with TRBJ1-1; D is perhaps TRBD1 (6 bases). Germline V gene lookup returns CDR1 MNHNS and CDR2 SASEGT. CDR3 length: 15 amino acids. The V end was cut by 6 bases, the J end by 1 base, with 15 bases between. CDR3 sequence reads: CASRRAGQQNTEAFF. Written as DNA, the CDR3 is TGTGCCAGCAGACGGGCTGGACAGCAGAACACTGAAGCTTTCTTT.

The rearrangement links TRBV4-1 to TRBJ1-5, with 8 bases that match TRBD1. The CDR3 is 14 amino acids. CDR1 MGHRA and CDR2 YSYEKL come from the germline V gene. V gave up 5 bases and J gave up 7 bases; unmatched junction bases: 7. CDR3 nucleotide sequence: TGCGCCAGCAGCACCCAACAGGGGGAGCAGCCCCAGCATTTT. This gives the protein CASSTQQGEQPQHF.

The V and J genes are TRBV6-1 and TRBJ2-2; D may be TRBD1 (5 bases). The CDR3 covers 13 residues. Germline V gene data show CDR1 as MNHNS and CDR2 as SASEGT. Trimming removed 8 bases from V and 4 bases from J, with 11 bases in between. Here the CDR3 reads CASGAGTTGELFF. The CDR3 coding sequence is TGTGCCAGCGGGGCAGGCACCACCGGGGAGCTGTTTTTT.

The chain uses TRBV18 and TRBJ1-2, with 7 bases aligning to TRBD1. V shed 5 bases and J 5 bases; nucleotides not matched to a gene: 11. Germline V lookup: CDR1 KGHSH, CDR2 LQKENI. CDR3 length: 15 residues. CDR3 amino acids: CASSINGQAMYGYTF. The CDR3 DNA follows: TGTGCCAGCTCAATAAACGGACAGGCGATGTATGGCTACACCTTC.

This clonotype was seen repeatedly, ten times or more. The chain has TRBV20-1 and TRBJ1-2; tentative D call: TRBD1 (6 bases). Trimming stripped 0 bases from V and 7 bases from J, with 12 bases between. Germline lookup yields CDR1 DFQATT and CDR2 SNEGSKA (reference sequence). The CDR3 sequence is 13 residues long. The CDR3 sequence is CSARDEAGAGYTF. CDR3 sequence (DNA): TGCAGTGCTAGAGATGAGGCAGGGGCTGGCTACACCTTC.

This clonotype has a count of ten or more. The gene calls are TRBV5-1 and TRBJ2-7, with a possible D match to TRBD1 (6 bases). Germline-derived CDR1 and CDR2 are SGHRS and YFSETQ. Trimming removed 1 base at V and 5 bases at J, with 10 bases between. The CDR3 is 13 amino acids. The CDR3 protein is CASSLTGIHEQYF. CDR3 bases: TGCGCCAGCAGCTTGACAGGGATCCACGAGCAGTACTTC.

This clonotype was picked up a small number of times. The genes are TRBV5-1 and TRBJ2-3; TRBD2 matches 12 bases. Germline V lookup: CDR1 SGHRS, CDR2 YFSETQ. The CDR3 spans 17 residues. J lost 6 bases, V lost 0 bases, and 8 bases had no gene match. CDR3 amino acids: CASSLAASGRAMDTQYF. The CDR3 DNA reads TGCGCCAGCAGCTTGGCCGCTAGCGGGAGGGCCATGGATACGCAGTATTTT.

The chain links TRBV27 to TRBJ2-1, with 9 bases that match TRBD2. CDR3 size: 15 residues. With V trimmed by 8 bases and J by 1 base, 6 bases remained unmatched. CDR1 MNHEY and CDR2 SMNVEV come from the germline V gene (reference sequence). CDR3 residues: CASGRLAGSYNEQFF. CDR3 nucleotide sequence: TGTGCCAGCGGACGGCTAGCGGGGTCCTACAATGAGCAGTTCTTC.

The chain recombines TRBV20-1 with TRBJ1-6; no clear D gene. The V end lost 5 bases, the J end lost 7 bases, and 12 bases lay between the germline ends. There are 13 residues in the CDR3. CDR1 and CDR2 from the germline V gene are DFQATT and SNEGSKA (reference sequence). CDR3 DNA: TGCAGTGCTCCTTCGAGTAGCAATTCACCCCTCCACTTT. Protein product: CSAPSSSNSPLHF.

Many counts were recorded for this clonotype. This rearrangement joins TRBV15 to TRBJ1-5, with D possibly matching TRBD1 (6 bases). The CDR3 length is 15 residues. Germline CDR1 LNHNV, CDR2 YYDKDF (reference sequence). V was trimmed by 5 bases and J by 4 bases, leaving 15 bases between them. The CDR3 nucleotides are TGTGCCACCAGCCGGGGGCCCCCGGGGAATCAGCCCCAGCATTTT. Encoded protein: CATSRGPPGNQPQHF. The full variable domain, with the rest looked up from reference TRBV15 and TRBJ1-5, is DAMVIQNPRYQVTQFGKPVTLSCSQTLNHNVMYWYQQKSSQAPKLLFHYYDKDFNNEADTPDNFQSRRPNTSFCFLDIRSPGLGDTAMYLCATSRGPPGNQPQHFGDGTRLSIL.

V gene TRBV20-1 combines with J gene TRBJ2-1, with 8 bases identical to TRBD2. V lost 3 bases to trimming and J lost 3 bases; unmatched junction nucleotides: 7. Germline assignment: CDR1 DFQATT and CDR2 SNEGSKA (reference sequence). The CDR3 loop spans 15 amino acids. Here the CDR3 DNA reads TGCAGTGCTAGCGGGGGGGGAGAGGACTACAATGAGCAGTTCTTC. Encoded protein: CSASGGGEDYNEQFF.

This clonotype occurred a few times. The chain links TRBV7-2 to TRBJ1-1, with 7 nucleotides matching TRBD1. This CDR3 is built from 14 residues. Germline CDR1 is SGHTA and CDR2 is FQGNSA. The trim removed 7 bases at V and 8 bases at J, leaving 13 bases unmatched. The CDR3 nucleotides read TGTGCCAGCATTTACAGGGGCCGGTCGTGGGAAGCTTTCTTT. Protein sequence: CASIYRGRSWEAFF. The whole variable domain, filled in from reference TRBV7-2 and TRBJ1-1, reads GAGVSQSPSNKVTEKGKDVELRCDPISGHTALYWYRQSLGQGLEFLIYFQGNSAPDKSGLPSDRFSAERTGGSVSTLTIQRTQQEDSAVYLCASIYRGRSWEAFFGQGTRLTVV.

This clonotype was detected many times. CDR3 protein: CAWSVLGYEQYF. The CDR3 DNA is TGTGCCTGGAGTGTACTGGGCTACGAGCAGTACTTC. The V and J genes are TRBV30 and TRBJ2-7; D remains ambiguous. From germline, CDR1 is GTSNPN and CDR2 SVGIG (reference sequence). Trimming took 0 bases from V and 3 from J, leaving 6 bases between them. This CDR3 is 12 amino acids long.

V usage is TRBV20-1 and J usage is TRBJ2-2; the match to TRBD2 covers 10 bases. The CDR3 consists of 14 residues. CDR1 is DFQATT, CDR2 SNEGSKA, per germline (reference sequence). Trimming cost V 3 bases and J 6 bases; bases outside gene matches: 4. CDR3 in amino acids: CSASGLAGAGELFF. CDR3 in DNA: TGCAGTGCTAGTGGGCTAGCGGGAGCCGGGGAGCTGTTTTTT.

This clonotype has a count of ten or more. This chain connects TRBV11-3 to TRBJ1-1; a weak D match, TRBD1 (6 bases). Germline V gene data show CDR1 as SGHNT and CDR2 as YENEEA. With 3 bases removed from V and 4 bases from J, the gap between germline ends came to 12 bases. The CDR3 runs to 14 residues. The CDR3 here is CASSLTGAPTEAFF. As DNA, the CDR3 is TGTGCCAGCAGCTTGACGGGGGCGCCCACTGAAGCTTTCTTT.

This rearrangement joins TRBV12-3 or TRBV12-4 to TRBJ1-5; D call uncertain. CDR3 length equals 18 residues. V was pared by 2 bases and J by 0 bases, with 17 bases between. CDR3 DNA: TGTGCCAGCAGTTTAACCTGGGGTCCGAAGTATAGCAATCAGCCCCAGCATTTT. Translating it yields CASSLTWGPKYSNQPQHF.

This clonotype was detected many times. The V and J genes are TRBV27 and TRBJ2-5; no clear D. V was clipped by 6 bases and J by 7 bases, with 18 bases between them. The germline V gene has CDR1 MNHEY and CDR2 SMNVEV (reference sequence). The CDR3 has 14 amino acids. The CDR3 DNA reads TGTGCCAGCAGCCCCGCCGGATACTCTGTGACCCAGTACTTC. Residues: CASSPAGYSVTQYF.

This clonotype has a count of ten or more. V usage is TRBV6-2 or TRBV6-3 and J usage is TRBJ2-1; 11 positions match TRBD2. The V gene's germline CDR1 is MNHEY and CDR2 SVGEGT. The CDR3 is made up of 14 amino acids. V lost 7 bases, J lost 4 bases, and 3 bases stayed unmatched. CDR3 in amino acids: CASNLAGGYNEQFF. CDR3 in DNA: TGTGCCAGCAACCTAGCGGGAGGTTACAATGAGCAGTTCTTC.

A note on this clonotype: This may stem from a read error, because a much larger clone lies one nucleotide away. V and J are TRBV5-1 and TRBJ2-1, with a possible D match to TRBD2 (5 bases). The germline gives CDR1 SGHRS, CDR2 YFSETQ. The CDR3 loop spans 15 amino acids. The CDR3 DNA reads as TGCGCCAGCAGATTGGCGGACTTCTCCTACAATGAGCAGTTCTTC. Translated, it gives CASRLADFSYNEQFF. The full variable domain, in which reference TRBV5-1 and TRBJ2-1 provide the parts outside the CDR3, is KAGVTQTPRYLIKTRGQQVTLSCSPISGHRSVSWYQQTPGQGLQFLFEYFSETQRNKGNFPGRFSGRQFSNSRSEMNVSTLELGDSALYLCASRLADFSYNEQFFGPGTRLTVL.

This clonotype was detected only a few times. The chain carries TRBV27 and TRBJ2-1; 14 nucleotides line up with TRBD2. Looked up from germline, CDR1 is MNHEY and CDR2 is SMNVEV (reference sequence). The CDR3 runs 17 residues. V lost 2 bases, J lost 5 bases, and 5 bases stayed unmatched. The CDR3 DNA sequence: TGTGCCAGCAGTTTAAGGAGACTAGCGGGGGGGAACAATGAGCAGTTCTTC. It translates to CASSLRRLAGGNNEQFF.

This clonotype was counted many times. The chain couples TRBV6-1 to TRBJ1-2, with D perhaps TRBD1 (5 bases). This CDR3 comprises 14 residues. V was shortened by 5 bases and J by 4 bases, with 14 bases between the two germline ends. Germline CDR1 MNHNS, CDR2 SASEGT. The CDR3 here is CASSQLDIAYGYTF. Written as DNA, the CDR3 is TGTGCCAGCAGTCAACTGGACATCGCCTATGGCTACACCTTC.

The chain uses TRBV11-2 and TRBJ2-7; TRBD2 aligns across 8 bases. The CDR3 consists of 17 residues. V lost 2 bases to trimming and J lost 0 bases; unmatched junction nucleotides: 9. Germline CDR1 reads SGHAT; CDR2 reads FQNNGV. CDR3 coding DNA: TGTGCCAGCAGCTTATCCCGATTCAGCGGGAGCTCCTACGAGCAGTACTTC. It yields the protein CASSLSRFSGSSYEQYF.

The chain joins TRBV2 to TRBJ1-6, with a tentative D call TRBD1 (5 bases). The CDR3 totals 15 residues. V dropped 5 bases and J dropped 9 bases, with 17 bases sitting between them. Per germline, CDR1 SNHLY and CDR2 FYNNEI. The CDR3 protein is CASSIRQGRSSPLHF. The CDR3 bases are TGTGCCAGCAGTATCCGTCAGGGAAGAAGTTCACCCCTCCACTTT.

This clonotype was counted ten times or more. V and J are TRBV7-4 and TRBJ2-7; maybe TRBD2 (5 bases). The V gene lost 5 bases and the J gene lost 0 bases, with 14 bases spanning the gap. CDR1 is SGHVT and CDR2 is SQSDAQ in the germline V gene. The CDR3 runs 15 residues. In nucleotides, the CDR3 is TGTGCCAGCAGCGAACTAGAATCATACTCCTACGAGCAGTACTTC. It is translated as CASSELESYSYEQYF.

The chain uses TRBV20-1 and TRBJ2-2, with 12 bases matching TRBD2. CDR1 and CDR2 (germline): DFQATT, SNEGSKA (reference sequence). The length of the CDR3 is 16 residues. Trimming at V came to 6 bases and at J to 0 bases, leaving 5 bases not matched to a gene. The CDR3 reads CSAQLAGGPNTGELFF. The CDR3 DNA reads TGCAGTGCGCAACTAGCGGGAGGTCCGAACACCGGGGAGCTGTTTTTT.

This clonotype was found many times. The J gene is TRBJ1-1, the V gene TRBV10-3; D is uncertain. The germline CDR1 and CDR2 sequences are ENHRY and SYGVKD. This CDR3 comprises 11 residues. Trimming removed 10 bases from V and 4 bases from J, with 10 bases in between. CDR3 coding DNA: TGTGCCACCGGCGCTGGCACTGAAGCTTTCTTT. It yields the protein CATGAGTEAFF.

Ten or more counts support this clonotype. The rearrangement links TRBV5-1 to TRBJ2-1; TRBD1 aligns across 8 bases. V shed 4 bases, J shed 5 bases, and the junction held 8 bases outside the gene matches. Germline CDR1 reads SGHRS; CDR2 reads YFSETQ. The CDR3 runs 15 residues. The CDR3 DNA reads TGCGCCAGCAGCCCCCGGGACAGGAGCAACAATGAGCAGTTCTTC. Translated: CASSPRDRSNNEQFF.

The CDR3 coding sequence is TGTGCCAGCAGTTCTGGGTTGGATGAAAAACTGTTTTTT. Translation: CASSSGLDEKLFF. V usage is TRBV27 and J usage is TRBJ1-4, with D unresolved. V lost 4 bases and J lost 6, with 9 bases in between. CDR1 is MNHEY and CDR2 is SMNVEV in the germline V gene (reference sequence). The CDR3 loop spans 13 amino acids.

This sequence joins TRBV12-3 or TRBV12-4 and TRBJ1-6; possible D gene TRBD1, 5 bases. The CDR3 contains 15 residues. Trimming removed 5 bases from V and 6 bases from J, with 14 bases in between. The DNA of the CDR3 is TGTGCCAGCAGTCCCCCTGTCGGGGGTAATTCACCCCTCCACTTT. Encoded protein: CASSPPVGGNSPLHF.

This clonotype was found a few times. A clone one base away is much larger, so this may be a read error. The rearrangement links TRBV12-3 or TRBV12-4 to TRBJ1-2; D unresolved. V was shortened by 3 bases and J by 2 bases, with 7 bases between the two germline ends. CDR3 size: 13 residues. CDR3 DNA sequence: TGTGCCAGCAGTTTTGAAGTAAACTATGGCTACACCTTC. Translated, it gives CASSFEVNYGYTF.